A selection of T cell receptor beta chains follows, all from one sample in a study of metastatic and nonmetastatic thyroid tumors. MiXCR was used by TCRdb to re-call the PCR reads. The data contain about 15,000 clones, less than 30% of them singletons. Sequences were obtained from adjacent normal tissue. The receptors come from a female donor with papillary thyroid cancer or a benign thyroid nodule (not recorded which). Some clones in this sample may be carry-over from other donors' samples. The CDR3 runs from the conserved cysteine through the conserved F or W. A D gene is named only where the DNA matches it firmly. Size tells how often a clone was seen (once, few, many) or the class of an expanded clone, and some rows leave it out.

.	.	TRBV2	TRBJ2-7	TGTGCCAGCCTTTTTACCGAGACAGTTAACGAGCAGTACTTC	CASLFTETVNEQYF
.	.	TRBV28	TRBJ1-3	TGTGCCAGCAGTTGGGCCCGTTGGGGAAACACCATATATTTT	CASSWARWGNTIYF
.	.	TRBV7-6	TRBJ1-1	TGTGCCAGCAGCTTAGAGGCAGTGAACACTGAAGCTTTCTTT	CASSLEAVNTEAFF
.	.	TRBV20-1	TRBJ2-7	TGCAGTGCTAGTGGGACCCGGGGTGGCGAGCAGTACTTC	CSASGTRGGEQYF
few	TRBD1	TRBV6-1	TRBJ1-3	TGTGCCAGCGCGGTCGGGACAGGGGGCGAAGGAAACACCATATATTTT	CASAVGTGGEGNTIYF
.	.	TRBV6-1	TRBJ1-4	TGTGCCAGCAGTGAAGATCGGCAGGAGTTAGAAAAACTGTTTTTT	CASSEDRQELEKLFF
few	TRBD2	TRBV5-1	TRBJ2-7	TGCGCCAGCAGCTTGGGGGGACTAGCCACCTACGAGCAGTACTTC	CASSLGGLATYEQYF
medium-sized	.	TRBV15	TRBJ2-1	TGTGCCACCAGTGAAAATAGCGGCGATTACAATGAGCAGTTCTTC	CATSENSGDYNEQFF
many	TRBD1	TRBV28	TRBJ1-2	TGTGCCAGCAGGACAGGGGGGTATGGCTACACCTTC	CASRTGGYGYTF
.	TRBD2	TRBV27	TRBJ2-1	TGTGCCAGCAGTCCACTCGGTGTGGGACTAGTCTACAATGAGCAGTTCTTC	CASSPLGVGLVYNEQFF
.	.	TRBV15	TRBJ2-7	TGTGCCACCAGCAGAGGAGGGAGGTCCTCGTACGAGCAGTACTTC	CATSRGGRSSYEQYF
few	.	TRBV28	TRBJ2-7	TGTGCCAGCAGTATTAATTTAGGAGCTAAAGAGCAGTACTTC	CASSINLGAKEQYF
many	.	TRBV11-2	TRBJ2-7	TGTGCCAGCAGTCATGAGCAGGGTTCTGAGTACGAGCAGTACTTC	CASSHEQGSEYEQYF
many	.	TRBV7-2	TRBJ2-7	TGTGCCAGCAGCTACGGGCCGGAGGCCGAGCAGTACTTC	CASSYGPEAEQYF
.	.	TRBV7-9	TRBJ2-2	TGTGCCAGCCTCCGGGGAAACGGGGAGCTGTTTTTT	CASLRGNGELFF
.	.	TRBV7-8	TRBJ1-2	TGTGCCAGCAGCCCCACCACGGGGGCCCTACACTATGGCTACACCTTC	CASSPTTGALHYGYTF
.	.	TRBV2	TRBJ2-3	TGTGCCAGCAGTGAAGCGATCCCTTGGGCGACAGATACGCAGTATTTT	CASSEAIPWATDTQYF
.	.	TRBV3-1	TRBJ2-7	TGTGCCAGCAGCCAATATGAGTACGAGCAGTACTTC	CASSQYEYEQYF
.	TRBD2	TRBV27	TRBJ2-7	TGTGCCAGCAGAGTGGACCTAGCGGGCGAGCAGTACTTC	CASRVDLAGEQYF
few	.	TRBV11-2	TRBJ1-1	TGTGCCAGCAGCTACACTCAGAACACTGAAGCTTTCTTT	CASSYTQNTEAFF
many	TRBD2	TRBV12-3/TRBV12-4	TRBJ2-2	TGTGCCAGCAGTTTCCAAGCGGGGGGTTACACCGGGGAGCTGTTTTTT	CASSFQAGGYTGELFF
few	TRBD1	TRBV6-1	TRBJ2-5	TGTGCCAGCAGTGAGACAGGGGGCGCGGGATGGGAGACCCAGTACTTC	CASSETGGAGWETQYF
few	TRBD1	TRBV11-2	TRBJ2-7	TGTGCCAGCAGCTTGACAGGGGGTTACGAGCAGTACTTC	CASSLTGGYEQYF
many	.	TRBV5-7	TRBJ2-4	TGTGCCAGCAGCACAAGCCAAAACATTCAGTACTTC	CASSTSQNIQYF
medium-sized	TRBD2	TRBV5-1	TRBJ2-3	TGCGCCAGCAGCTCGGGACTAGCGGGGGGTACGCAGTATTTT	CASSSGLAGGTQYF
once	TRBD1	TRBV20-1	TRBJ1-1	TGCAGTGCTGGGCCCTCCGGGACAGGGAGGGGGACTGAAGCTTTCTTT	CSAGPSGTGRGTEAFF
once	.	TRBV20-1	TRBJ2-1	TGCAGTGCTAGAGATTTGAGATCGTACAATGAGCAGTTCTTC	CSARDLRSYNEQFF
large	.	TRBV14	TRBJ2-5	TGTGCCAGCAGCCAAGAGTTAGGAGGTCTTGGAGAGACCCAGTACTTC	CASSQELGGLGETQYF
few	.	TRBV2	TRBJ2-2	TGTGCCAGCATGAGTGGCAGGAACACCGGGGAGCTGTTTTTT	CASMSGRNTGELFF
few	.	TRBV2	TRBJ1-3	TGTGCCAGCAGTGAATTGCAGGGAAACTCTGGAAACACCATATATTTT	CASSELQGNSGNTIYF
medium-sized	.	TRBV20-1	TRBJ1-2	TGCAGTGCTTTGGGAGACGGACGCTATGGCTACACCTTC	CSALGDGRYGYTF
.	.	TRBV28	TRBJ1-3	TGTGCCAGCAGTCTCGTGCAGAAGGACACCATATATTTT	CASSLVQKDTIYF
few	.	TRBV27	TRBJ2-7	TGTGCCAGCAGTTTAGGAGGGGGCGTTATCAGGGACTACGAGCAGTACTTC	CASSLGGGVIRDYEQYF
few	TRBD2	TRBV12-3/TRBV12-4	TRBJ2-1	TGTGCCAGCAAGGCGGGAGGGCACTACAATGAGCAGTTCTTC	CASKAGGHYNEQFF
few	.	TRBV7-8	TRBJ1-1	TGTGCCAGCAGCTCAATCATTGCGGTTGACACTGAAGCTTTCTTT	CASSSIIAVDTEAFF
few	.	TRBV7-5	TRBJ2-3	.	CISVPAAGLAGGLGEEDTQYF
.	.	TRBV6-1	TRBJ2-7	TGTGCCAGCCGGGACGGGAGCTCCTACGAGCAGTACTTC	CASRDGSSYEQYF
.	TRBD1	TRBV6-1	TRBJ1-2	TGTGCCAGCAGCACCCGACAGGGCTACTATGGCTACACCTTC	CASSTRQGYYGYTF
few	.	TRBV19	TRBJ1-6	TGTGCCAGCCAGGACTCCGAGGGTTCACCCCTCCACTTT	CASQDSEGSPLHF
.	.	TRBV6-1	TRBJ2-6	TGTGCCAGCAGTGAAGGTCGGGGCCAATCCGGGGCCAACGTCCTGACTTTC	CASSEGRGQSGANVLTF
.	.	TRBV9	TRBJ2-3	TGTGCCAGCAGCGTAGAAGGGACAAGGAAAGATACGCAGTATTTT	CASSVEGTRKDTQYF
.	.	TRBV5-1	TRBJ2-7	TGCGCCAGCAGCTTTTCGGAGGGTCTTCCCCAGCACGAGCAGTACTTC	CASSFSEGLPQHEQYF
.	TRBD1	TRBV6-2/TRBV6-3	TRBJ1-1	TGTGCCAGCAGTTACCGGGGGACAGGGGACGAGGCTTTCTTT	CASSYRGTGDEAFF
.	.	TRBV4-1	TRBJ1-2	TGCGCCAGCAGCCAGGACAACCTCTATGGCTACACCTTC	CASSQDNLYGYTF
.	.	TRBV28	TRBJ1-1	TGTGCCAGCAGTCTAACAGAAAACACTGAAGCTTTCTTT	CASSLTENTEAFF
.	.	TRBV2	TRBJ1-2	TGTGCCAGCAGTCGGCCGAGGGGTGGCTACACCTTC	CASSRPRGGYTF
medium-sized	.	TRBV11-3	TRBJ1-1	TGTGCCAGCAGCTTAGATCGAATGAACACTGAAGCTTTCTTT	CASSLDRMNTEAFF
.	TRBD1	TRBV9	TRBJ1-2	TGTGCCAGCAGTGACTACAGGGGACTTAACTATGGCTACACCTTC	CASSDYRGLNYGYTF
few	.	TRBV27	TRBJ1-6	TGTGCCAGCAGTTCTGAGTTTAGCAAGCGATCACCCCTCCACTTT	CASSSEFSKRSPLHF
few	.	TRBV6-1	TRBJ1-4	TGTGCCAGCAGTGAAGCAATTCGAGGCTCGGTGACGAATGAAAAACTGTTTTTT	CASSEAIRGSVTNEKLFF
few	.	TRBV20-1	TRBJ1-2	TGCAGTGCTAGAGATTCTCGGACCCCATATGGCTACACCTTC	CSARDSRTPYGYTF
few	.	TRBV6-2/TRBV6-3	TRBJ1-6	TGTGCCAGCAGTTACGGTCTGGGGGAGTGGGATTCACCCCTCCACTTT	CASSYGLGEWDSPLHF
few	.	TRBV6-5	TRBJ1-1	TGTGCCAGCAGTTCAACCCTTTACGGCACTGAAGCTTTCTTT	CASSSTLYGTEAFF
.	.	TRBV11-2	TRBJ1-3	TGTGCCAGCAGCCGGACGGATGGAAACACCATATATTTT	CASSRTDGNTIYF
many	TRBD2	TRBV12-3/TRBV12-4	TRBJ2-7	TGTGCCAGCAGTCATAGCGGGAGGGGTAGCGAGCAGTACTTC	CASSHSGRGSEQYF